This T cell receptor (beta chain) was captured in a study of cytomegalovirus exposure and HLA in healthy donors. Study results and limitations: CMV serostatus was the only immune exposure information that was available. Later on, an analysis found that several of the most significant clusters appeared to be linked to common viral pathogens, which included parvovirus B19.

J lost 0 bases, V lost 3 bases, and 13 bases had no gene match. From germline, CDR1 is GTSNPN and CDR2 SVGIG (reference sequence). This CDR3 comprises 17 residues. The PCR employed 60 Vbeta primers together with 13 Jbeta primers. Repertoires were generated with immunoSEQ multiplex PCR, while TCRdb's copy carries only in-frame clones and drops some. The table lists some 65,000 clones, just under 70% of them singletons, with around 9.9% in the top ten. Turning to this clone: The antigen is unknown.

This chain joins TRBV30 and TRBJ2-7; 8 bases align to TRBD2. This receptor was obtained from a woman aged 25 to 45 in good health and CMV-seronegative. Sequencing used PBMCs. The CDR3 DNA sequence: TGTGCCTGGAGCGGGGGCGGCGGGGGGCAACCCTCCTACGAGCAGTACTTC. Protein: CAWSGGGGGQPSYEQYF.